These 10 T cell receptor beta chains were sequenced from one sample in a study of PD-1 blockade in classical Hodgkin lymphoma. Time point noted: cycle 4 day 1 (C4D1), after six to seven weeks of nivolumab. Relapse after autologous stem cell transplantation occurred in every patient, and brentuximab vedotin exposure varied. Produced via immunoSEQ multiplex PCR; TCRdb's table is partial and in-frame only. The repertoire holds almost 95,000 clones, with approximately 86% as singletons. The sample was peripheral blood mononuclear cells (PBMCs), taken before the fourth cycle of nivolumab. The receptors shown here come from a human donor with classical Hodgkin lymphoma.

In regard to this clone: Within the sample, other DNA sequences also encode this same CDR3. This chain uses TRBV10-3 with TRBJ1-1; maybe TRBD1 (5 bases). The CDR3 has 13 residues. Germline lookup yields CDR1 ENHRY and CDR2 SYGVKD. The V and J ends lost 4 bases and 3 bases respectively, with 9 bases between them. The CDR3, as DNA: TGTGCCATCAGTGCCAGAGGGGACACTGAAGCTTTCTTT. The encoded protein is CAISARGDTEAFF.

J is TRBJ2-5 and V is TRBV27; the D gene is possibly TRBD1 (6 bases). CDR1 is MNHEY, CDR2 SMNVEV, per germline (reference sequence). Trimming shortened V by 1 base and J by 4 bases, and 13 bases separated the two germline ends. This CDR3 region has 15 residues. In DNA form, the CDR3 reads TGTGCCAGCAGTTTATGGGGGACATACGGAGAGACCCAGTACTTC. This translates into CASSLWGTYGETQYF.

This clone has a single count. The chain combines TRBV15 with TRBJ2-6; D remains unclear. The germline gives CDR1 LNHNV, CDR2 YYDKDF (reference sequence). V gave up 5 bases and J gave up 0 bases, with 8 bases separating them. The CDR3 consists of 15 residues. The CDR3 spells CATSAQSSGANVLTF. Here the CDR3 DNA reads TGTGCCACCAGCGCCCAGTCCTCTGGGGCCAACGTCCTGACTTTC.

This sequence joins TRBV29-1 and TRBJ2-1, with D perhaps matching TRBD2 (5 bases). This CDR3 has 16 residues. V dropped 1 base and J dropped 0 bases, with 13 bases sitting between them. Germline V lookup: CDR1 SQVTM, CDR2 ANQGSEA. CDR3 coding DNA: TGCAGCGTTGAAGTGCGTAGCGTGGCCTCCTACAATGAGCAGTTCTTC. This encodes CSVEVRSVASYNEQFF.

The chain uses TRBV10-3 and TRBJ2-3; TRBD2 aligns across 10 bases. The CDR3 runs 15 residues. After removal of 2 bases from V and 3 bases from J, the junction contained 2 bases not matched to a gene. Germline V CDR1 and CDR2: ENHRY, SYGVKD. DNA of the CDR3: TGTGCCATCAGTGAGCAAGCGGGGGGGACAGATACGCAGTATTTT. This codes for CAISEQAGGTDTQYF.

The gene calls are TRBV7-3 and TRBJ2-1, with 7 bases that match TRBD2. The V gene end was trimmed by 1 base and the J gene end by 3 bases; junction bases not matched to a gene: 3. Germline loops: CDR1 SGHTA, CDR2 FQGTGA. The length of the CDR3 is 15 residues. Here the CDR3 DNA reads TGTGCCAGCAGCTTAAGCCCTAGCGGCTACAATGAGCAGTTCTTC. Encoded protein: CASSLSPSGYNEQFF.

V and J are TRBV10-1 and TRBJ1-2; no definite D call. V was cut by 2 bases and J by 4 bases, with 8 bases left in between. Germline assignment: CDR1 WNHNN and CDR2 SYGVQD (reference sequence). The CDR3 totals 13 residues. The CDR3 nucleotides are TGCGCCAGCAGTGAGGCGGGCGGCTATGGCTACACCTTC. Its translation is CASSEAGGYGYTF.

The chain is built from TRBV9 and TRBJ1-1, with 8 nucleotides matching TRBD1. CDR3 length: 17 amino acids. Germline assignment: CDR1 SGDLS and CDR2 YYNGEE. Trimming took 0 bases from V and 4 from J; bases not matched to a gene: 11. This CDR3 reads CASSVEGQGARSTEAFF. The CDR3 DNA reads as TGTGCCAGCAGCGTAGAGGGTCAGGGGGCGCGGAGCACTGAAGCTTTCTTT.

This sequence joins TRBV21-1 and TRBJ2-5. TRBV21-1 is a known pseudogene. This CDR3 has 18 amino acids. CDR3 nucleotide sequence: TGTGCCAGCAGCTCGAATTCGTTGAAGGCAGCTAACCAAGAGACCCAGTACTTC. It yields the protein CASSSNSLKAANQETQYF.

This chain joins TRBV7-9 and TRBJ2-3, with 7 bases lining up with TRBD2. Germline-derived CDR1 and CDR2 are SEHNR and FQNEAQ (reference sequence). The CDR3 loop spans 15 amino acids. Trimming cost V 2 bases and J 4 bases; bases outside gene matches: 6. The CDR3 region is CASSLRRAGADTQYF. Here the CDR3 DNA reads TGTGCCAGCAGCTTAAGGAGGGCGGGAGCAGATACGCAGTATTTT. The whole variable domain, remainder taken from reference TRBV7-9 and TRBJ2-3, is DTGVSQNPRHKITKRGQNVTFRCDPISEHNRLYWYRQTLGQGPEFLTYFQNEAQLEKSRLLSDRFSAERPKGSFSTLEIQRTEQGDSAMYLCASSLRRAGADTQYFGPGTRLTVL.